Below are 17 T cell receptor beta chains sequenced from a single sample in a study of shared clonotypes between healthy human individuals. TCRdb's copy holds only in-frame clones and misses some; the assay was immunoSEQ multiplex PCR. In the table there are some 680,000 clones, 55% to 85% of which are singletons. Sequenced sample: memory CD4+ T cells sorted from blood. Sample subset: CD45RA-negative fraction. The receptors stem from a woman in her thirties in good health.

The chain links TRBV29-1 to TRBJ2-2; TRBD2 matches at 13 bases. V trimming: 7 bases; J trimming: 4 bases; junction bases outside the gene matches: 3. Germline CDR1 reads SQVTM; CDR2 reads ANQGSEA. The CDR3 totals 14 residues. Written as DNA, the CDR3 is TGCAGCGCCCGACTAGCGGGAGGCACCGGGGAGCTGTTTTTT. It encodes CSARLAGGTGELFF.

CDR3 in DNA: TGCGCCAGCAGCCAAGGGATAGGGGGAGGTAATGAAAAACTGTTTTTT. Translated: CASSQGIGGGNEKLFF. The rearrangement uses TRBV4-1 and TRBJ1-4; TRBD1 might be the D (6 bases). This CDR3 spans 16 amino acids. Trimming stripped 1 base from V and 4 bases from J, with 13 bases between. Germline CDR1 MGHRA, CDR2 YSYEKL.

The chain is built from TRBV6-6 and TRBJ2-7; 8 positions agree with TRBD1. CDR1 and CDR2 from the germline V gene are MNHNY and SVGAGI (reference sequence). Trimming removed 5 bases from V and 4 bases from J; junction bases left unmatched: 7. The CDR3 has 14 amino acids. The CDR3, as DNA: TGTGCCAGCAGTCCCGGACAGGGAATATACGAGCAGTACTTC. As protein: CASSPGQGIYEQYF.

This CDR3 is CSVEANPTDTQYF. The CDR3 DNA reads as TGCAGTGTGGAGGCCAACCCCACAGATACGCAGTATTTT. V is TRBV29-1 and J is TRBJ2-3, with D perhaps TRBD2 (5 bases). From germline, CDR1 is SQVTM and CDR2 ANQGSEA. This CDR3 spans 13 amino acids.

V gene TRBV13 combines with J gene TRBJ2-3; a possible D gene is TRBD2 (6 bases). The germline gives CDR1 PRHDT, CDR2 FYEKMQ (reference sequence). This CDR3 contains 16 residues. V dropped 5 bases and J dropped 6 bases, with 21 bases sitting between them. CDR3 DNA: TGTGCCAGCAGCCTAACCACCGGACCCGGAGGGGATACGCAGTATTTT. This sequence encodes CASSLTTGPGGDTQYF. Using reference TRBV13 and TRBJ2-3 for the parts outside the CDR3, the full variable domain is AAGVIQSPRHLIKEKRETATLKCYPIPRHDTVYWYQQGPGQDPQFLISFYEKMQSDKGSIPDRFSAQQFSDYHSELNMSSLELGDSALYFCASSLTTGPGGDTQYFGPGTRLTVL.

This clone was seen many times. The chain combines TRBV19 with TRBJ1-2; D possibly corresponds to TRBD1 (5 bases). The CDR3 has 13 residues. V was pared by 6 bases and J by 1 base, with 9 bases between. In germline, CDR1 is LNHDA, CDR2 SQIVND (reference sequence). The CDR3, as DNA: TGTGCCAGTAGCAAGGGACTTAACTATGGCTACACCTTC. Translation gives CASSKGLNYGYTF. The full variable domain, rest sourced from reference TRBV19 and TRBJ1-2, is DGGITQSPKYLFRKEGQNVTLSCEQNLNHDAMYWYRQDPGQGLRLIYYSQIVNDFQKGDIAEGYSVSREKKESFPLTVTSAQKNPTAFYLCASSKGLNYGYTFGSGTRLTVV.

The chain links TRBV25-1 to TRBJ2-2; D possibly matches TRBD1 or TRBD2 (5 bases each). Trimming pared 6 bases from V and 2 bases from J, leaving 13 bases between. CDR1 MGHDK and CDR2 SYGVNS come from the germline V gene. CDR3 size: 15 residues. Here the CDR3 DNA reads TGTGCCAGCAGCGTATCCGGGGACAACACCGGGGAGCTGTTTTTT. Translated, it gives CASSVSGDNTGELFF.

This clone has just a few counts. This may stem from a read error, because a much larger clone lies one nucleotide away. This chain connects TRBV7-8 to TRBJ1-1; TRBD1 is a possible D gene (5 bases). Per the germline V gene, CDR1 is SGHVS and CDR2 is FQNEAQ. This CDR3 region has 13 residues. Trimming removed 5 bases at V and 3 bases at J, with 10 bases between. The CDR3 bases are TGTGCCAGCAGCCAACAGGCTGACACTGAAGCTTTCTTT. The encoded protein is CASSQQADTEAFF.

The V gene is TRBV5-1, the J gene TRBJ2-2, with TRBD2 identical over 7 bases. Germline V gene data show CDR1 as SGHRS and CDR2 as YFSETQ. The CDR3 has 17 residues. After removal of 0 bases from V and 0 bases from J, the junction contained 5 bases not matched to a gene. CDR3 sequence reads: CASSLGTSGANTGELFF. DNA of the CDR3: TGCGCCAGCAGCTTGGGGACTAGTGGGGCGAACACCGGGGAGCTGTTTTTT. Full variable domain (missing parts from reference TRBV5-1 and TRBJ2-2): KAGVTQTPRYLIKTRGQQVTLSCSPISGHRSVSWYQQTPGQGLQFLFEYFSETQRNKGNFPGRFSGRQFSNSRSEMNVSTLELGDSALYLCASSLGTSGANTGELFFGEGSRLTVL.

This clone was counted between two and nine times. The genes are TRBV29-1 and TRBJ1-2, with D possibly matching TRBD1 (6 bases). V was pared by 6 bases and J by 4 bases, with 15 bases between. From germline, CDR1 is SQVTM and CDR2 ANQGSEA. CDR3 length: 13 amino acids. This chain's CDR3 is CSVGETGLYGYTF. The CDR3 bases are TGCAGCGTCGGGGAGACAGGCCTCTATGGCTACACCTTC.

The rearrangement links TRBV18 to TRBJ2-7; 8 nucleotides align to TRBD1. Germline V lookup: CDR1 KGHSH, CDR2 LQKENI. After removal of 4 bases from V and 0 bases from J, the junction contained 17 bases not matched to a gene. This CDR3 is 19 amino acids long. The CDR3 DNA reads as TGTGCCAGCTCACTTACTACCCCGGGACAGGTTGGAAGCTCCTACGAGCAGTACTTC. Amino acid sequence: CASSLTTPGQVGSSYEQYF.

The chain carries TRBV10-3 and TRBJ2-5, with 9 bases identical to TRBD1. V lost 5 bases and J lost 5; bases outside the gene matches: 6. This CDR3 contains 14 residues. Germline CDR1 ENHRY, CDR2 SYGVKD. CDR3 DNA: TGTGCCATCAGTCCGGGAGACAGGGGGGAGACCCAGTACTTC. This codes for CAISPGDRGETQYF.

A few counts support this clone. The chain uses TRBV19 and TRBJ2-7; 7 bases are shared with TRBD2. CDR3 length equals 13 residues. Looked up from germline, CDR1 is LNHDA and CDR2 is SQIVND (reference sequence). The J segment lost 1 base and the V segment lost 6 bases, leaving 3 bases of the junction unmatched. CDR3 sequence reads: CASRGLQSYEQYF. CDR3 nucleotide sequence: TGTGCCAGTAGGGGACTACAATCCTACGAGCAGTACTTC.

This clone has ten or more counts. V usage is TRBV6-1 and J usage is TRBJ1-3, with 8 bases fitting TRBD1. The V and J ends lost 0 bases and 5 bases, in that order; junction bases with no gene match: 3. CDR1 and CDR2 (germline): MNHNS, SASEGT. The CDR3 extends over 15 amino acids. CDR3 sequence (DNA): TGTGCCAGCAGTGAAGCCTGGACAGGGAGAAACACCATATATTTT. Protein product: CASSEAWTGRNTIYF.

This clone was detected only a few times. V gene TRBV28 combines with J gene TRBJ2-7; D unresolved. The ends were cut back, 6 bases at V and 6 bases at J, with 12 bases in the middle. Germline CDR1 is MDHEN and CDR2 is SYDVKM. The CDR3 consists of 12 residues. The CDR3 DNA reads TGTGCCAGCAGGTTCCTAGTTGGCGAGCAGTACTTC. This sequence encodes CASRFLVGEQYF.

This clone was seen more than once but under ten times. The chain links TRBV19 to TRBJ1-5; TRBD1 matches 7 bases. Germline CDR1 is LNHDA and CDR2 is SQIVND (reference sequence). V dropped 10 bases and J dropped 7; count of bases not matched to a gene: 10. The CDR3 sequence is 13 residues long. CDR3 protein: CATTTGRLQPQHF. In DNA, the CDR3 is TGTGCCACCACGACAGGGAGGTTGCAGCCCCAGCATTTT.

The V gene is TRBV2, the J gene TRBJ1-5; perhaps TRBD1 as D (6 bases). V was pared by 6 bases and J by 3 bases, with 15 bases between. The CDR3 has 15 residues. CDR1 is SNHLY, CDR2 FYNNEI, per germline. As DNA, the CDR3 is TGTGCCAGCAGACGGGGGCACGTAGACAATCAGCCCCAGCATTTT. Translation gives CASRRGHVDNQPQHF.